A single sample is the source of the 21 T cell receptor beta chains below, sequenced in a study of cytomegalovirus exposure and HLA in healthy donors. Amplification used 60 Vbeta primers and 13 Jbeta primers. Generated by immunoSEQ multiplex PCR, the TCRdb table keeps only in-frame clones and is missing some. The sample contains about 130,000 clones, about 78% of which appear only once. Material: PBMCs. The source is a human donor in good health.

The chain couples TRBV13 to TRBJ2-7; D gene unclear. Trimming removed 1 base from V and 0 bases from J, with 4 bases in between. CDR3 length equals 13 residues. The V gene's germline CDR1 is PRHDT and CDR2 FYEKMQ (reference sequence). CDR3 in DNA: TGTGCCAGCAGCTTAGCTATCTCCTACGAGCAGTACTTC. Protein product: CASSLAISYEQYF.

This clone was counted a few times. The chain recombines TRBV6-6 with TRBJ2-3; TRBD1 is a possible D gene (5 bases). Per germline, CDR1 MNHNY and CDR2 SVGAGI (reference sequence). The CDR3 length is 14 residues. Deletions cut 6 bases from V and 2 bases from J, with 12 bases between. The CDR3 sequence: CASRTTANTDTQYF. CDR3 DNA sequence: TGTGCCAGCAGGACGACAGCAAACACAGATACGCAGTATTTT.

The sample holds a few counts of this clone. The rearrangement joins TRBV5-4 to TRBJ2-7; no firm D call. The germline V gene encodes CDR1 SGHNT and CDR2 YYREEE (reference sequence). The CDR3 consists of 12 residues. V was clipped by 2 bases and J by 6 bases, with 9 bases between them. CDR3 DNA: TGTGCCAGCAGCTTCGTTGGCTTCGAGCAGTACTTC. Its translation: CASSFVGFEQYF.

The rearrangement joins TRBV19 to TRBJ2-7; the match to TRBD1 covers 8 bases. After removal of 5 bases from V and 2 bases from J, the junction contained 8 bases not matched to a gene. Germline CDR1 reads LNHDA; CDR2 reads SQIVND (reference sequence). The CDR3 totals 15 residues. As DNA, the CDR3 is TGTGCCAGTAGTCTCAACCCGGGACAGGCCTACGAGCAGTACTTC. This codes for CASSLNPGQAYEQYF.

The rearrangement links TRBV18 to TRBJ1-1; no definite D call. Germline CDR1 reads KGHSH; CDR2 reads LQKENI. The CDR3 consists of 12 residues. Trimming left V 4 bases short and J 0 bases short, with 3 bases between. CDR3 coding DNA: TGTGCCAGCTCACTAATGAACACTGAAGCTTTCTTT. Translation: CASSLMNTEAFF.

CDR3 DNA: TGTGCCAGCAGCTCGAGGGTTGGGACTGCAACTAATGAAAAACTGTTTTTT. Protein sequence: CASSSRVGTATNEKLFF. The J gene is TRBJ1-4, the V gene TRBV5-6, with D perhaps matching TRBD1 (5 bases). Germline CDR1 and CDR2: SGHDT and YYEEEE. The ends were cut back, 3 bases at V and 0 bases at J, with 15 bases in the middle. The CDR3 is 17 residues long.

The V gene is TRBV18, the J gene TRBJ2-7, with 15 positions matching TRBD2. The CDR3 is 15 amino acids. Losses at the gene ends were 5 bases for V and 7 bases for J; bases not matched to a gene: 6. Germline lookup yields CDR1 KGHSH and CDR2 LQKENI. The CDR3 DNA is TGTGCCAGCTCAAAGGGACTAGCGGGGGGACAGGAGCAGTACTTC. This sequence encodes CASSKGLAGGQEQYF.

This clone was found a few times. CDR3 coding DNA: TGTGCCAGCAGCCAAGACTTCAGGCAGGCCCCCTCTGGAAACACCATATATTTT. Translated, it gives CASSQDFRQAPSGNTIYF. The chain combines TRBV4-2 with TRBJ1-3; the D is unclear. This CDR3 region has 18 residues. The germline CDR1 and CDR2 sequences are LGHNA and YNFKEQ. V gave up 0 bases and J gave up 0 bases, with 15 bases separating them.

This clone was seen more than once but under ten times. One end of the junction fails to match germline, which may point to a read error. The chain employs TRBV7-7 and TRBJ2-3; D might be TRBD1 (5 bases). This CDR3 has 13 amino acids. Germline CDR1 SSHAT, CDR2 FNYEAQ (reference sequence). The CDR3, as DNA: TGTGCTAGCAGCTCACAGGTTTCAGATACGCAGTATTTT. It codes for CASSSQVSDTQYF.

The chain has TRBV4-3 and TRBJ2-1; TRBD2 aligns across 9 bases. The CDR3 is 16 amino acids. Trimming took 2 bases from V and 5 from J; bases not matched to a gene: 7. The V gene's germline CDR1 is LGHNA and CDR2 YSLEER. This CDR3 is CASSQFLAGRDNEQFF. The CDR3 DNA is TGCGCCAGCAGCCAATTTCTAGCGGGGCGGGACAATGAGCAGTTCTTC.

CDR3 bases: TGTGCCAGTAGTATGAGAGGGAATAATTCACCCCTCCACTTT. This gives the protein CASSMRGNNSPLHF. The chain uses TRBV19 and TRBJ1-6; no clear D. CDR1 LNHDA and CDR2 SQIVND come from the germline V gene (reference sequence). V was shortened by 3 bases and J by 5 bases, with 8 bases between the two germline ends. The CDR3 sequence is 14 residues long.

This clone was recorded a few times. CDR3 protein: CATRADRGNQPQHF. Here the CDR3 DNA reads TGTGCCACCAGGGCCGACAGGGGCAATCAGCCCCAGCATTTT. V usage is TRBV15 and J usage is TRBJ1-5, with 7 bases identical to TRBD1. Germline-derived CDR1 and CDR2 are LNHNV and YYDKDF (reference sequence). Trimming removed 6 bases from V and 2 bases from J; junction bases left unmatched: 4. The CDR3 consists of 14 residues.

This clone was seen more than once but under ten times. The gene calls are TRBV7-3 and TRBJ1-1, with a possible D match to TRBD1 (6 bases). CDR1 is SGHTA, CDR2 FQGTGA, per germline. The CDR3 contains 15 residues. Trimming stripped 1 base from V and 0 bases from J, with 9 bases between. The CDR3 reads CASSLIGDMNTEAFF. The CDR3 DNA sequence: TGTGCCAGCAGCTTAATAGGGGACATGAACACTGAAGCTTTCTTT.

V gene TRBV5-6 combines with J gene TRBJ2-5; the D gene is possibly TRBD2 (5 bases). CDR3 size: 12 residues. Germline-derived CDR1 and CDR2 are SGHDT and YYEEEE. V dropped 1 base and J dropped 11 bases, with 12 bases sitting between them. The CDR3 here is CASSLPVGEQYF. CDR3 nucleotide sequence: TGTGCCAGCAGCTTGCCCGTCGGGGAGCAGTACTTC.

There are a few counts of this clone. This sequence joins TRBV5-1 and TRBJ2-3, with TRBD2 matching over 9 bases. Germline CDR1 is SGHRS and CDR2 is YFSETQ. Trimming at V came to 6 bases and at J to 2 bases, leaving 10 bases not matched to a gene. This CDR3 spans 16 amino acids. CDR3 sequence (DNA): TGCGCCAGCAATAAACTAGCGGGTCCCCCCACAGATACGCAGTATTTT. It specifies CASNKLAGPPTDTQYF.

A few counts support this clone. J is TRBJ1-5 and V is TRBV5-5; 12 nucleotides line up with TRBD1. The CDR3 runs 16 residues. The germline V gene encodes CDR1 SGHKS and CDR2 YYEKEE (reference sequence). V shed 3 bases and J 8 bases; nucleotides not matched to a gene: 9. This CDR3 reads CASSWGDRGREEPQHF. The CDR3 bases are TGTGCCAGCAGCTGGGGGGACAGGGGGCGCGAGGAGCCCCAGCATTTT.

CDR3 in DNA: TGTGCCAGCAGCCCGGCCGGGACAGGCTCCTACGAGCAGTACTTC. Its translation: CASSPAGTGSYEQYF. This chain links TRBV5-4 with TRBJ2-7, with 8 positions matching TRBD1. Trimming took 4 bases from V and 0 from J; bases not matched to a gene: 6. Germline V gene sequence: CDR1 SGHNT, CDR2 YYREEE (reference sequence). The CDR3 contains 15 residues.

CDR3 protein: CASSLPGTKLNEQFF. The CDR3 DNA reads as TGTGCCAGCAGCTTACCCGGGACTAAACTGAATGAGCAGTTCTTC. The chain is built from TRBV5-4 and TRBJ2-1; 7 bases are shared with TRBD2. V shed 2 bases and J 7 bases; nucleotides not matched to a gene: 9. Germline CDR1 SGHNT, CDR2 YYREEE (reference sequence). The CDR3 runs 15 residues.

In this sample, this clone turned up once. This chain uses TRBV9 with TRBJ2-1, with 7 positions matching TRBD2. CDR1 is SGDLS and CDR2 is YYNGEE in the germline V gene. The CDR3 is made up of 15 amino acids. Trimming took 8 bases from V and 4 from J; bases not matched to a gene: 12. CDR3 DNA: TGTGCCAGTTCAAAGCTGGTCGGGGGGTACAATGAGCAGTTCTTC. Amino acid sequence: CASSKLVGGYNEQFF.

This chain links TRBV10-1 with TRBJ1-5; D is possibly TRBD1 (6 bases). This CDR3 spans 15 amino acids. Germline V gives CDR1 WNHNN, CDR2 SYGVQD (reference sequence). The V end lost 6 bases, the J end lost 1 base, and 13 bases lay between the germline ends. CDR3 amino acids: CASRQGQGSNQPQHF. The CDR3 DNA reads TGCGCCAGCAGACAGGGTCAGGGGAGCAATCAGCCCCAGCATTTT.

This sequence joins TRBV11-1 and TRBJ2-7; a possible D gene is TRBD1 (5 bases). Trimming took 1 base from V and 6 from J, leaving 16 bases between them. The CDR3 has 15 amino acids. Germline loops: CDR1 SGHAT, CDR2 FQDESV (reference sequence). The CDR3 is CASSLEINWGGEQYF. CDR3 nucleotides: TGTGCCAGCAGCTTAGAAATAAATTGGGGCGGCGAGCAGTACTTC.